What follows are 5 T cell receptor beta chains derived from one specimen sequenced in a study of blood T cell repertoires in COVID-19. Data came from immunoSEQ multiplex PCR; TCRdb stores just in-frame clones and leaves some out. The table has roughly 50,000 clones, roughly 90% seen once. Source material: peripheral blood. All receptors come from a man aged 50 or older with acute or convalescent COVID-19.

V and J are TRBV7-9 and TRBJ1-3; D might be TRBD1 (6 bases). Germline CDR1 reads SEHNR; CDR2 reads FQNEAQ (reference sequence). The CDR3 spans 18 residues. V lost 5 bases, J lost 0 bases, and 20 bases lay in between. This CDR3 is CASSLATFGGTSGNTIYF. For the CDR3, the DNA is TGTGCCAGCAGCCTGGCCACATTTGGGGGCACCTCTGGAAACACCATATATTTT.

CDR3 sequence: CASSSLFQETQYF. CDR3 DNA: TGTGCCAGCAGTTCCCTTTTCCAAGAGACCCAGTACTTC. The J gene is TRBJ2-5, the V gene TRBV6-2 or TRBV6-3; D not certain. The V end was cut by 4 bases, the J end by 1 base, with 7 bases between. Germline V gives CDR1 MNHEY, CDR2 SVGEGT. The CDR3 extends over 13 amino acids.

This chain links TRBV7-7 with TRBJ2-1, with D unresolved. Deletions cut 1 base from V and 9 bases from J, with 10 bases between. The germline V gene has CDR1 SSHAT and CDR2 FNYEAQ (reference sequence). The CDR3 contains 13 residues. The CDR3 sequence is CASSLETSSEQFF. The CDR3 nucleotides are TGTGCCAGCAGCTTAGAGACAAGTAGTGAGCAGTTCTTC.

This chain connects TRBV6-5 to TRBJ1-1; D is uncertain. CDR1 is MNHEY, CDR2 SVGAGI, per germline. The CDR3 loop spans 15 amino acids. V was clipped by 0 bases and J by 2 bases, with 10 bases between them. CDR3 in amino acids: CASSYSEGPNTEAFF. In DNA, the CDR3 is TGTGCCAGCAGTTACTCAGAGGGCCCTAACACTGAAGCTTTCTTT.

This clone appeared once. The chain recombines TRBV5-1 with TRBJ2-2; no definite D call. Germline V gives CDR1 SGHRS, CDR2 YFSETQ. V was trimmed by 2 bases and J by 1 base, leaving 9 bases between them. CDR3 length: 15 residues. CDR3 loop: CASSLDWQNTGELFF. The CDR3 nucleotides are TGCGCCAGCAGCTTAGACTGGCAGAACACCGGGGAGCTGTTTTTT.